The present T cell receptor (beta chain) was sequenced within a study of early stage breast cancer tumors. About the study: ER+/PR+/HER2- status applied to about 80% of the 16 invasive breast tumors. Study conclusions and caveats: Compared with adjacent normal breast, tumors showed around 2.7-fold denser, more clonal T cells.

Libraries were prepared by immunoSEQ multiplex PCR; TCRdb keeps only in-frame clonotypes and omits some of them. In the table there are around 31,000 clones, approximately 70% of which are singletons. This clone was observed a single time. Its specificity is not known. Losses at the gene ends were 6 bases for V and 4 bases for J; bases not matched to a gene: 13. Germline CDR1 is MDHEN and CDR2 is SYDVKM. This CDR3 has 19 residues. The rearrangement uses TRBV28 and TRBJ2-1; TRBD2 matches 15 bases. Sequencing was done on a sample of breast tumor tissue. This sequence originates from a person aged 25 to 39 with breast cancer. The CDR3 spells CASRGTSGRSVGWYNEQFF. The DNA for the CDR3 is TGTGCCAGCAGGGGGACTAGCGGGAGGTCAGTTGGTTGGTACAATGAGCAGTTCTTC.